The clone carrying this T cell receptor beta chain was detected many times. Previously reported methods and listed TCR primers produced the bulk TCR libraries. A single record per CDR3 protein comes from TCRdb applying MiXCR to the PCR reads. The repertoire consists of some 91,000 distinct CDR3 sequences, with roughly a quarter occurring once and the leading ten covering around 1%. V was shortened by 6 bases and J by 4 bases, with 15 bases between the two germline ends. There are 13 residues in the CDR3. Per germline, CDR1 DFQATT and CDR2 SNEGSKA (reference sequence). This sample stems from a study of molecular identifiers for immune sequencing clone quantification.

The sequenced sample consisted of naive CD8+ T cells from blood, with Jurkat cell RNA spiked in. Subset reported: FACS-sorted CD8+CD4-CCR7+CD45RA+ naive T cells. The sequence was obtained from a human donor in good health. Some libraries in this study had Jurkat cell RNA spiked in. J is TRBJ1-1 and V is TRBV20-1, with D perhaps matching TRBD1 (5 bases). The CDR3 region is CSATQEFGTEAFF. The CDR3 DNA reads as TGCAGTGCCACACAGGAATTTGGCACTGAAGCTTTCTTT.